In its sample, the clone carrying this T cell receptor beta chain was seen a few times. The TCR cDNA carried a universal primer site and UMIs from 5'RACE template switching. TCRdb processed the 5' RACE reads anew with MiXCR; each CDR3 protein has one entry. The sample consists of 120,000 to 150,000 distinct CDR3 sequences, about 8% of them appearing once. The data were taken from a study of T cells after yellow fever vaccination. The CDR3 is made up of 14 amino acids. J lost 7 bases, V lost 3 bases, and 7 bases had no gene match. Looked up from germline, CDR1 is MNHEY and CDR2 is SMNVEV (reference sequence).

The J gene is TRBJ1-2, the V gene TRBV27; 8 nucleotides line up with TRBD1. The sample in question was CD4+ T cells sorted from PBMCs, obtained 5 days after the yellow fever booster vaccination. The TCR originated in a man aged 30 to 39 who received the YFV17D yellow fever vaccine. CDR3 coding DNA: TGTGCCAGCAGTTTTCTCGGACAGGGAACTGGCTACACCTTC. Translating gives CASSFLGQGTGYTF.